One and the same sample provided the 29 T cell receptor beta chains below, sequenced in a study of control samples from healthy donors and cancer patients. Method: immunoSEQ multiplex PCR; TCRdb's copy keeps in-frame clones and lacks some. The repertoire consists of 150,000 to 180,000 clones, with just under 95% occurring once and the leading ten covering 4.5% to 6%. The sequencing sample was made of blood. Receptor source: a man between 40 and 49 years old in good health.

V and J are TRBV6-6 and TRBJ1-4; D is undetermined. Germline V gene data show CDR1 as MNHNY and CDR2 as SVGAGI (reference sequence). The CDR3 runs to 15 residues. V lost 6 bases, J lost 5 bases, and 16 bases lay in between. The CDR3 sequence is CASSPFSSGNEKLFF. The CDR3 nucleotides are TGTGCCAGCAGCCCCTTCTCCTCCGGGAATGAAAAACTGTTTTTT.

This chain connects TRBV6-2 or TRBV6-3 to TRBJ2-6; D may be TRBD1 (5 bases). V dropped 5 bases and J dropped 0 bases, with 14 bases sitting between them. The germline gives CDR1 MNHEY, CDR2 SVGEGT. This CDR3 contains 17 residues. The CDR3 DNA reads as TGTGCCAGCAGTAGGGGCCTCAGCATCTCTGGGGCCAACGTCCTGACTTTC. It encodes CASSRGLSISGANVLTF.

The rearrangement joins TRBV15 to TRBJ1-2; the match to TRBD1 covers 9 bases. J was trimmed by 5 bases and V by 0 bases; bases with no gene match: 7. The CDR3 consists of 16 residues. Per germline, CDR1 LNHNV and CDR2 YYDKDF (reference sequence). The CDR3 spells CATSRDTGQGLYGYTF. As DNA, the CDR3 is TGTGCCACCAGCAGAGATACCGGACAGGGGCTATATGGCTACACCTTC.

The chain joins TRBV27 to TRBJ2-7; D is ambiguous. The germline V gene encodes CDR1 MNHEY and CDR2 SMNVEV (reference sequence). Trimming took off 3 bases at V and 2 bases at J, with 14 bases between the two ends. The CDR3 length is 15 residues. The CDR3 DNA reads as TGTGCCAGCAGTTTTGGGCCGGACGCCACCTACGAGCAGTACTTC. It yields the protein CASSFGPDATYEQYF.

The chain joins TRBV30 to TRBJ1-1; TRBD1 agrees at 8 bases. Germline loops: CDR1 GTSNPN, CDR2 SVGIG (reference sequence). CDR3 length: 15 residues. The J segment lost 0 bases and the V segment lost 4 bases, leaving 7 bases of the junction unmatched. The CDR3 loop reads CAWNHGTGMNTEAFF. The CDR3 DNA follows: TGTGCCTGGAATCACGGGACAGGTATGAACACTGAAGCTTTCTTT.

This clone was picked up one time. This chain joins TRBV6-5 and TRBJ1-4; 7 bases fit TRBD1. J gave up 4 bases and V 5 bases, and 4 bases lay outside the gene matches. The CDR3 consists of 14 residues. CDR1 is MNHEY, CDR2 SVGAGI, per germline. CDR3 region: CASSTGEGNEKLFF. The DNA of the CDR3 is TGTGCCAGCAGTACAGGGGAGGGTAATGAAAAACTGTTTTTT.

The chain couples TRBV14 to TRBJ2-6, with D possibly being TRBD1 or TRBD2 (5 bases each). The CDR3 is made up of 18 amino acids. V was shortened by 5 bases and J by 2 bases, with 19 bases between the two germline ends. The germline gives CDR1 SGHDN, CDR2 FVKESK. In DNA, the CDR3 is TGTGCCAGCAGCAGACCGGGACGGAATCGTCCTGGGGCCAACGTCCTGACTTTC. This encodes CASSRPGRNRPGANVLTF.

J is TRBJ1-2 and V is TRBV6-5; possibly TRBD1 for D (6 bases). The CDR3 is 15 amino acids. Germline V gene lookup returns CDR1 MNHEY and CDR2 SVGAGI. V shed 2 bases and J shed 4 bases, with 14 bases lying between them. For the CDR3, the DNA is TGTGCCAGCAGTTACCCCGGGCAGGGGAGCTATGGCTACACCTTC. The encoded protein is CASSYPGQGSYGYTF.

The chain employs TRBV30 and TRBJ2-5; possibly TRBD1 for D (5 bases). CDR1 and CDR2 (germline): GTSNPN, SVGIG (reference sequence). The CDR3 is 12 amino acids. The V gene lost 2 bases and the J gene lost 5 bases, with 9 bases spanning the gap. This CDR3 is CAWSMGQETQYF. The CDR3 DNA sequence: TGTGCCTGGAGTATGGGGCAGGAGACCCAGTACTTC.

This chain uses TRBV30 with TRBJ1-1; D is uncertain. The ends were cut back, 4 bases at V and 0 bases at J, with 12 bases in the middle. The CDR3 is 14 amino acids. Germline V lookup: CDR1 GTSNPN, CDR2 SVGIG (reference sequence). In nucleotides, the CDR3 is TGTGCCTGGACATCCGACCGAATGAACACTGAAGCTTTCTTT. It codes for CAWTSDRMNTEAFF.

This clone came up once. The chain employs TRBV5-1 and TRBJ1-1, with 9 bases that match TRBD1. V dropped 3 bases and J dropped 4; count of bases not matched to a gene: 4. The CDR3 is 14 amino acids. Germline loops: CDR1 SGHRS, CDR2 YFSETQ. The CDR3 sequence: CASSWDRAGTEAFF. The CDR3 coding sequence is TGCGCCAGCAGCTGGGACAGGGCGGGCACTGAAGCTTTCTTT.

This chain's CDR3 is CASSQDPGLHEKLFF. The CDR3 DNA reads as TGCGCCAGCAGCCAAGACCCGGGACTGCATGAAAAACTGTTTTTT. The V call is TRBV4-1, the J call TRBJ1-4, with D possibly matching TRBD1 (5 bases). V gave up 0 bases and J gave up 6 bases, with 11 bases separating them. The CDR3 has 15 residues. The V gene's germline CDR1 is MGHRA and CDR2 YSYEKL.

This clone was recorded only once. The rearrangement links TRBV19 to TRBJ1-4; the match to TRBD1 covers 7 bases. The CDR3 covers 14 residues. The germline gives CDR1 LNHDA, CDR2 SQIVND (reference sequence). J was trimmed by 2 bases and V by 6 bases; bases with no gene match: 3. The CDR3 nucleotides are TGTGCCAGTAGGGAGACAGGGACTAATGAAAAACTGTTTTTT. It translates to CASRETGTNEKLFF.

V is TRBV7-8 and J is TRBJ2-5, with D tentatively TRBD1 or TRBD2 (7 bases each). This CDR3 comprises 15 residues. Looked up from germline, CDR1 is SGHVS and CDR2 is FQNEAQ. V lost 1 base to trimming and J lost 3 bases, with 12 bases between them. Here the CDR3 reads CASSLVSGGEETQYF. The CDR3 DNA sequence: TGTGCCAGCAGCTTAGTTTCAGGGGGGGAAGAGACCCAGTACTTC.

CDR3: CASSLGQGNGYTF. CDR3 nucleotides: TGTGCCAGCAGTTTGGGACAGGGGAATGGCTACACCTTC. V and J are TRBV28 and TRBJ1-2; TRBD1 aligns across 10 bases. The CDR3 has 13 residues. Germline V CDR1 and CDR2: MDHEN, SYDVKM. With V trimmed by 3 bases and J by 6 bases, 1 base remained unmatched.

Comment on this clone: Other nucleotide sequences in the sample specify the same CDR3. V gene TRBV12-3 or TRBV12-4 combines with J gene TRBJ1-1; D gene unclear. CDR3 length equals 12 residues. The V gene lost 3 bases and the J gene lost 4 bases, with 6 bases spanning the gap. CDR3 protein: CASSFRVTEAFF. CDR3 bases: TGTGCCAGCAGTTTTAGAGTCACTGAAGCTTTCTTT.

The gene calls are TRBV18 and TRBJ2-1; possibly TRBD1 for D (6 bases). The CDR3 contains 14 residues. V dropped 3 bases and J dropped 6 bases, with 12 bases sitting between them. Per the germline V gene, CDR1 is KGHSH and CDR2 is LQKENI. Here the CDR3 reads CASSPQLGGNEQFF. The CDR3 DNA reads TGTGCCAGCTCACCCCAACTAGGGGGCAATGAGCAGTTCTTC.

This clone was observed a single time. This chain uses TRBV6-1 with TRBJ1-1; D remains unclear. Deletions cut 0 bases from V and 3 bases from J, with 5 bases between. This CDR3 has 13 amino acids. Per the germline V gene, CDR1 is MNHNS and CDR2 is SASEGT. The CDR3 loop reads CASSEAYHTEAFF. CDR3 nucleotide sequence: TGTGCCAGCAGTGAAGCGTATCACACTGAAGCTTTCTTT.

The gene calls are TRBV6-5 and TRBJ1-1; D remains unclear. The CDR3 sequence is 15 residues long. V was shortened by 0 bases and J by 1 base, with 9 bases between the two germline ends. CDR1 MNHEY and CDR2 SVGAGI come from the germline V gene. The CDR3 spells CASSYSRRRNTEAFF. The CDR3 DNA reads as TGTGCCAGCAGTTACTCCCGGAGACGGAACACTGAAGCTTTCTTT.

The rearrangement uses TRBV13 and TRBJ2-2; 11 bases align to TRBD2. The trim removed 6 bases at V and 2 bases at J, leaving 20 bases unmatched. Germline V gene lookup returns CDR1 PRHDT and CDR2 FYEKMQ (reference sequence). This CDR3 is 21 amino acids long. CDR3 residues: CASRRLGGTSGINFNTGELFF. In nucleotides, the CDR3 is TGTGCCAGCAGGAGGCTCGGGGGGACTAGCGGTATTAATTTTAACACCGGGGAGCTGTTTTTT.

The chain is built from TRBV7-2 and TRBJ1-5, with a possible D match to TRBD1 (6 bases). Between the trimmed V and J ends, which lost 5 bases and 2 bases, there was a span of 7 bases. Per the germline V gene, CDR1 is SGHTA and CDR2 is FQGNSA. CDR3 length: 13 residues. CDR3: CASSRGRNQPQHF. The CDR3 DNA follows: TGTGCCAGCAGCCGGGGGCGCAATCAGCCCCAGCATTTT.

V gene TRBV6-5 combines with J gene TRBJ1-2; D gene uncertain. Germline CDR1 MNHEY, CDR2 SVGAGI. V was cut by 6 bases and J by 2 bases, with 16 bases left in between. This CDR3 is 15 amino acids long. The DNA of the CDR3 is TGTGCCAGCAGCCCGCGCCGGGGTAGCAACTATGGCTACACCTTC. Protein product: CASSPRRGSNYGYTF.

The chain links TRBV5-1 to TRBJ1-4; 8 bases map to TRBD1. Germline V gene lookup returns CDR1 SGHRS and CDR2 YFSETQ. The CDR3 has 14 residues. With 5 bases clipped from V and 8 bases from J, the junction kept 8 bases outside the gene matches. CDR3 protein: CASRRTGTEEKLFF. The CDR3 DNA sequence: TGCGCCAGCAGGAGGACAGGGACGGAGGAAAAACTGTTTTTT.

The rearrangement links TRBV6-5 to TRBJ2-3; no definite D call. From germline, CDR1 is MNHEY and CDR2 SVGAGI. Between the trimmed V and J ends, which lost 10 bases and 1 base, there was a span of 15 bases. CDR3 length: 14 residues. CDR3 amino acids: CATSGAHGTDTQYF. CDR3 bases: TGTGCCACCTCAGGTGCCCATGGCACAGATACGCAGTATTTT.

The J gene is TRBJ1-1, the V gene TRBV28; D unresolved. CDR1 and CDR2 (germline): MDHEN, SYDVKM. Trimming removed 3 bases from V and 2 bases from J, with 10 bases in between. This CDR3 comprises 14 residues. The DNA for the CDR3 is TGTGCCAGCAGTTTCACCCTCGTTAACACTGAAGCTTTCTTT. This translates into CASSFTLVNTEAFF.

The chain has TRBV7-9 and TRBJ2-3; D is perhaps TRBD2 (6 bases). The V end lost 5 bases, the J end lost 3 bases, and 12 bases lay between the germline ends. CDR1 and CDR2 from the germline V gene are SEHNR and FQNEAQ (reference sequence). CDR3 size: 14 residues. CDR3 protein: CASSPRGTTDTQYF. In DNA, the CDR3 is TGTGCCAGCAGCCCCCGGGGGACTACAGATACGCAGTATTTT.

The chain uses TRBV19 and TRBJ1-1, with 7 bases that match TRBD1. Trimming at V came to 3 bases and at J to 7 bases, leaving 2 bases not matched to a gene. Germline CDR1 and CDR2: LNHDA and SQIVND (reference sequence). CDR3 length: 12 residues. Written as DNA, the CDR3 is TGTGCCAGTAGTATGGACAGGCATGAAGCTTTCTTT. It encodes CASSMDRHEAFF.

This clone was seen once. This chain joins TRBV7-9 and TRBJ1-5, with 7 bases matching TRBD1. Germline CDR1 is SEHNR and CDR2 is FQNEAQ (reference sequence). V trimming: 6 bases; J trimming: 3 bases; junction bases outside the gene matches: 5. This CDR3 is built from 14 residues. The DNA of the CDR3 is TGTGCCAGCAGTCCTACAGGGGCCAATCAGCCCCAGCATTTT. Protein: CASSPTGANQPQHF.

The chain joins TRBV6-5 to TRBJ1-6; D not resolved. This CDR3 spans 13 amino acids. CDR1 is MNHEY, CDR2 SVGAGI, per germline. Trimming cost V 7 bases and J 5 bases, with 9 bases left between them. This CDR3 reads CASTLFNNSPLHF. Written as DNA, the CDR3 is TGTGCCAGCACCCTGTTTAATAATTCACCCCTCCACTTT.